The clone carrying this TCR beta chain came up once. The antigen is not known. The sample originates from a study of CD8 T cells in Susac syndrome. Study-wide results and limits: As acknowledged by the study, its TCR sequencing and HLA analysis included a relatively small number of individuals.

Peripheral blood CD8+ and CD4+ T cells were profiled by TCR beta sequencing. The TEMRA cells underwent FACS enrichment, while the CD8+ and CD4+ T cells underwent negative isolation. The CDR3 loop spans 19 amino acids. V gave up 2 bases and J gave up 0 bases; unmatched junction bases: 13. Random hexamers were used to reverse transcribe roughly 0.5 to 1 ug of RNA. The immunoSEQ assay covered 54 Vbeta and 13 Jbeta segments for CDR3. TCRdb re-analysed the immunoSEQ multiplex PCR reads in MiXCR, keeping a single row per CDR3 protein. The data hold about 160,000 distinct CDR3 sequences, with around 95% observed a single time.

This receptor was obtained from a human donor in good health. The sequenced sample consisted of CD4+ T cells from PBMCs. The chain uses TRBV5-3 and TRBJ2-2; 7 nucleotides line up with TRBD1. TRBV5-3 is flagged as an ORF with uncertain function. The CDR3 is CARSFLSGQALSNTGELFF. The CDR3 bases are TGTGCCAGAAGCTTTTTGAGTGGACAGGCCCTATCGAACACCGGGGAGCTGTTTTTT.